The subject of this entry is one T cell receptor beta chain. Its binding antigen is unknown. No much larger clonotype is one base removed from it; base qualities were not supplied. Including cysteine and phenylalanine, the CDR3 has 16 amino acids. Here the CDR3 DNA is all that survives: 48 bases in frame from base 1. The junction shows trimming of 5 bases on V and 8 bases on J, plus 23 bases between the germline ends. Looking up the germline V gene yields CDR1 SGHTA and CDR2 FQGNSA. TCRbeta CDR3 regions were amplified from genomic DNA using the immunoSEQ Assay, a bias-controlled multiplex PCR. For the original study's pipeline: Within the assay, amplification of reference gene primers was used to estimate how many nucleated cells each sample contained. To quantify the absolute abundance of each unique TCRbeta CDR3 rearrangement, sequence reads were collapsed and filtered. For each sample, productive Simpson clonality was calculated as the square root of Simpson's diversity index across productive rearrangements. TCRdb carries this immuneACCESS record with in-frame sequences only. Its versions omit some clonotypes, under half of them owing to an unresolved V gene in the studies checked, with the rest unexplained. Clone size and the V and J calls come from that table; the DNA yielded D and trimming. The sample table shows around 130,000 clones, and around 83% are seen once. Together, the top ten hold about a sixth of the sample.

The data stem from a study of blood T cell repertoires in COVID-19 (TCRdb year 2020). Study-wide context: Collaborator samples came from the United States, Italy and Spain and covered acute and convalescent phases of COVID-19. The prospective study material was composed of cDNA or gDNA derived from T cells, B-cell-depleted T cells, or PBMCs. The dataset comprised deeply sampled blood TCRbeta repertoires from subjects exposed to, actively infected with, or recovered from COVID-19. The repertoires were released in a freely available public database intended as a resource for research on the immune response to SARS-CoV-2. The samples were drawn from two sources: the first 160 participants of the ongoing ImmuneRACE study, and over 1,000 subjects contributed by 6 global collaborators. Nearly every sample came with metadata listing a de-identified subject ID, COVID-19 status, age in years and sex. Where HLA class I and class II types were available, the types were taken from metadata supplied by the sample provider, not from assay-based typing. Results the study describes overall, beyond this receptor: The amount of clinical and demographic metadata varied by source and participant and was provided uncurated.

Enrolling through a virtual design, the prospective study's participants ranged in age from roughly 18 to 95 years and lived across about two dozen United States geographic areas. To assign participants to cohorts, the prospective study relied on clinical history that participants themselves reported in a screening survey and a study questionnaire. ImmuneRACE Cohort 3 recovered participants were defined by two consecutive negative NP/OP PCR tests, healthcare professional clearance, or symptom resolution. Each participant in the prospective study had whole blood, serum and a nasopharyngeal or oropharyngeal swab collected by mobile phlebotomists. Over a roughly 2-month period, participants in the prospective study had the option of providing additional blood draws and questionnaires. Before DNA extraction, blood samples from the prospective study were shipped at room temperature or frozen.

The sample comprised PBMCs or T cells enriched from blood (not recorded which). The sequence is built from TRBV7-2 and TRBJ2-3; the D gene is not confidently resolved. This sequence originates from a man aged 25-45 years who had recovered from COVID-19. Here the CDR3 is given as CASSLSFISGSRTQYF. The DNA reads TGTGCCAGCAGCCTCAGTTTTATCTCGGGTTCGCGTACGCAGTATTTT.